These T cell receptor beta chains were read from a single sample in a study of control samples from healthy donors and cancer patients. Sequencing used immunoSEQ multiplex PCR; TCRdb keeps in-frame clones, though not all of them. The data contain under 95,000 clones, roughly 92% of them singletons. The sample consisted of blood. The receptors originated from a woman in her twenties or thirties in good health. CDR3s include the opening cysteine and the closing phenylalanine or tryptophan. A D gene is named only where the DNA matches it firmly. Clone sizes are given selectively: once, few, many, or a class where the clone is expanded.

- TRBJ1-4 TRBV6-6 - TGTGCCAGCTGTGCTTGGTCGACTGAAAAACTGTTTTTT CASCAWSTEKLFF
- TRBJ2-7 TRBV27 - TGTGCCAGCACCCTTGGCCAGGGGAAAGCCTACGAGCAGTACTTC CASTLGQGKAYEQYF
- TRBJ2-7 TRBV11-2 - TGTGCCAGCAGCTCAAGGGGGGGGCTGCGATTCTACGAGCAGTACTTC CASSSRGGLRFYEQYF
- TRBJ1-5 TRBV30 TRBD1 TGTGCCTGGAGTGGACGGACAGGGTTTAAGAATCAGCCCCAGCATTTT CAWSGRTGFKNQPQHF
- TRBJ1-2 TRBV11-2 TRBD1 TGTGCCAGCAGCGCTCTAACAGGGGCGAACTATGGCTACACCTTC CASSALTGANYGYTF
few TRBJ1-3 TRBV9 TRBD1 TGTGCCAGCAGCACCCAAACAGGGGGCGCTTCTGGAAACACCATATATTTT CASSTQTGGASGNTIYF
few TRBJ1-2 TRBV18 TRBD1 TGTGCCAGCTCACCAAGGACAGGGGTGGATGGCTACACCTTC CASSPRTGVDGYTF
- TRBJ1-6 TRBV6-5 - TGTGCCAGCAATTCCAGGGGTGAGCGGTCACCCCTCCACTTT CASNSRGERSPLHF
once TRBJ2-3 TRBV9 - TGTGCCAGCAGCGTGCGGGGAGGGCAGGGGGATACGCAGTATTTT CASSVRGGQGDTQYF
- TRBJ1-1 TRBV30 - TGTGCCTGGACGTATCGGGCATCGCCGAACACTGAAGCTTTCTTT CAWTYRASPNTEAFF
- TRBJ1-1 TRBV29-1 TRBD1 TGCAGCGTCGATCAGGGGGGGCTTGAAGCTTTCTTT CSVDQGGLEAFF
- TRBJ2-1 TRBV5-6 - TGTGCCAGCAGCTATGGCGGGGCCAGGCCCTACAATGAGCAGTTCTTC CASSYGGARPYNEQFF
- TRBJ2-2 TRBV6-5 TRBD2 TGTGCCAGCAGGAGGACTAGCGGGGGGCCCGGGGAGCTGTTTTTT CASRRTSGGPGELFF
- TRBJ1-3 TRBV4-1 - TGCGCCAGCAGCCCATCCCGTGAGGTGGGAAACACCATATATTTT CASSPSREVGNTIYF
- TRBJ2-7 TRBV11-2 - TGTGCCAGCAGCTTAGATCAGGTCCAGGTCCTCTCCTACGAGCAGTACTTC CASSLDQVQVLSYEQYF
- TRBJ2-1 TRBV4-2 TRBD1 TGTGCCAGCAGCCAAGCCCCTGGACAGGGGGGAACACTGAATGAGCAGTTCTTC CASSQAPGQGGTLNEQFF
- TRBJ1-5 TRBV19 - TGTGCCAGTAGTAAGCAGACAGGAGCTTATAGCAATCAGCCCCAGCATTTT CASSKQTGAYSNQPQHF
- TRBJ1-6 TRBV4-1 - TGCGCCAGCCGGAGTAGAGACACCCGACTCGAAAATTCACCCCTCCACTTT CASRSRDTRLENSPLHF
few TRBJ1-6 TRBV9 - TGTGCCAGCAGCGAAGGGAGTCCGTATAATTCACCCCTCCACTTT CASSEGSPYNSPLHF
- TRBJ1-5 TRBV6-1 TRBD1 TGTGCCAGCAGTGAAAAAGCGGGCGTTTGGGACAGGGGCAATCAGCCCCAGCATTTT CASSEKAGVWDRGNQPQHF
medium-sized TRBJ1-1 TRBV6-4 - TGTGCCAGCAGTGACCGGGACAACACTGAAGCTTTCTTT CASSDRDNTEAFF
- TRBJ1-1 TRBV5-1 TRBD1 TGCGCCAGCAGCGTCGAAGGGACAGGCGTAATGAACACTGAAGCTTTCTTT CASSVEGTGVMNTEAFF
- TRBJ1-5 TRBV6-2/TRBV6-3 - TGTGCCAGCAGTTACGAGATCAGTAATCAGCCCCAGCATTTT CASSYEISNQPQHF
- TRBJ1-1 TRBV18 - TGTGCCAGCTCACCACTCCGCGCAGGGTCGAACACTGAAGCTTTCTTT CASSPLRAGSNTEAFF
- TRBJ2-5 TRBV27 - TGTGCCAGCAGCCTCGGGGCTTTACATGAGACCCAGTACTTC CASSLGALHETQYF
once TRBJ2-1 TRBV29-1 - TGCAGCGTTGAGTATGGCGTCTACAATGAGCAGTTCTTC CSVEYGVYNEQFF
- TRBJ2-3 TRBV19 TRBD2 TGTGCCAGTAGTCCTACACAGCGGGAGATCGCAGATACGCAGTATTTT CASSPTQREIADTQYF
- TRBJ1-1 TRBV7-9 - TGTGCCAGCAGCTTAAGGACAGTAAATTACATGAACACTGAAGCTTTCTTT CASSLRTVNYMNTEAFF
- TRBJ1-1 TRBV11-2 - TGTGCCAGCAGCTTTGCTGGGGCGGAAGCTTTCTTT CASSFAGAEAFF
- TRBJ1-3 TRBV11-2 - TGTGCCAGCAGCTTAGGGGGGGGAAACACCATATATTTT CASSLGGGNTIYF
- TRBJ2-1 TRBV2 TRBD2 TGTGCCAGCAGTGTTTCTAGCGGGGGGGCGGATGAGCAGTTCTTC CASSVSSGGADEQFF
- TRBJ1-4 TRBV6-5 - TGTGCCAGCAGTTACCGGCCGGACACTTCAAATGAAAAACTGTTTTTT CASSYRPDTSNEKLFF
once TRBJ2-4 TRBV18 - TGTGCCAGCTCCGGATTGGTACTCGAGGGAAACATTCAGTACTTC CASSGLVLEGNIQYF
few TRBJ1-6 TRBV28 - TGTGCCAGCAGTTCGCCCTCGCAGGCCAGCTCCTATAATTCACCCCTCCACTTT CASSSPSQASSYNSPLHF
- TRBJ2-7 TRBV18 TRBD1 TGTGCCAGCTCACCACCGGCAGGGGGCGCGTACGAGCAGTACTTC CASSPPAGGAYEQYF
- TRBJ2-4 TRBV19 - TGTGCCAGTAGTCCTCTCCCTAGGGGGAAAGGGGACAACATTCAGTACTTC CASSPLPRGKGDNIQYF
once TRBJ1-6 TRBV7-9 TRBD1 TGTGCCAGCAGCTTGGAACAGGGGGCTGATTCACCCCTCCACTTT CASSLEQGADSPLHF
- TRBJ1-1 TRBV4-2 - TGTGCCAGCAGCCGGAGGCACAGGGATGAAGCTTTCTTT CASSRRHRDEAFF
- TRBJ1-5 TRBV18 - TGTGCCAGCTCACCAAGTACCCGGGGCAATCAGCCCCAGCATTTT CASSPSTRGNQPQHF
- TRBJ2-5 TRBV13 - TGTGCCAGCAGCCTGCAGGGGGAGGAGGAGACCCAGTACTTC CASSLQGEEETQYF
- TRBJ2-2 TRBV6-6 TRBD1 TGTGCCGGGGGACAGGGGAACACCGGGGAGCTGTTTTTT CAGGQGNTGELFF
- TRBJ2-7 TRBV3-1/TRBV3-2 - TGTGCCAGCAGCCATCTGAACTACGAGCAGTACTTC CASSHLNYEQYF